A single sample gave rise to the 12 T cell receptor beta chains below, sequenced in a study of cytomegalovirus exposure and HLA in healthy donors. It was with 60 Vbeta and 13 Jbeta primers that the PCR ran. Assay used: immunoSEQ multiplex PCR; TCRdb lists only in-frame clones, some missing. The sample has 160,000 or so clones; 65% to 90% are singletons. Input material: PBMCs. Receptors were obtained from a man in his fifties in good health and CMV-seropositive.

The chain has TRBV5-4 and TRBJ2-3; 11 bases match TRBD2. Germline assignment: CDR1 SGHNT and CDR2 YYREEE (reference sequence). This CDR3 comprises 15 residues. The V segment lost 7 bases and the J segment 3 bases; nucleotides outside the gene matches: 7. CDR3 DNA: TGTGCCAGCGGCCTTAGCGGGGGGGCAACAGATACGCAGTATTTT. Residues: CASGLSGGATDTQYF.

This chain connects TRBV9 to TRBJ2-1; a weak D match, TRBD2 (7 bases). Trimming stripped 0 bases from V and 7 bases from J, with 17 bases between. CDR3 length: 16 residues. CDR1 is SGDLS, CDR2 YYNGEE, per germline. This chain's CDR3 is CASSVVGAGVGNEQFF. The CDR3 DNA sequence: TGTGCCAGCAGCGTAGTGGGGGCGGGGGTAGGGAATGAGCAGTTCTTC.

The V gene is TRBV11-3, the J gene TRBJ2-7; 8 bases are shared with TRBD1. The CDR3 totals 16 residues. V trimming: 4 bases; J trimming: 6 bases; junction bases outside the gene matches: 14. The germline gives CDR1 SGHNT, CDR2 YENEEA. The CDR3 loop reads CASSSGQGTPFSEQYF. The DNA for the CDR3 is TGTGCCAGCAGCTCCGGACAGGGTACCCCCTTTAGCGAGCAGTACTTC.

Comments on this clone: One end of the junction varies from germline; a read error may be responsible. The chain is built from TRBV6-5 and TRBJ2-7; D unresolved. The CDR3 loop spans 11 amino acids. Germline lookup yields CDR1 MNHEY and CDR2 SVGAGI. CDR3: CASSYGTVWHF. DNA of the CDR3: TGTGCCAGCAGTTACGGTACAGTCTGGCACTTC.

V and J are TRBV19 and TRBJ2-1; a possible D gene is TRBD2 (5 bases). The V gene's germline CDR1 is LNHDA and CDR2 SQIVND (reference sequence). CDR3 length: 12 residues. V was cut by 5 bases and J by 13 bases, with 15 bases left in between. The CDR3 loop reads CASSPDRELQFF. In DNA, the CDR3 is TGTGCCAGTAGTCCGGACCGGGAACTTCAGTTCTTC.

The chain is built from TRBV19 and TRBJ1-4, with D perhaps matching TRBD1 (5 bases). Germline assignment: CDR1 LNHDA and CDR2 SQIVND (reference sequence). V lost 5 bases and J 7 bases, leaving 14 bases between the germline ends. This CDR3 region has 14 residues. This chain's CDR3 is CASSSGFTGEKLFF. The CDR3 DNA reads TGTGCCAGTAGTTCAGGGTTCACCGGTGAAAAACTGTTTTTT.

A few counts support this clone. Other DNA sequences in this sample translate to the same CDR3. The rearrangement links TRBV15 to TRBJ1-3; possibly TRBD1 for D (6 bases). V gave up 0 bases and J gave up 0 bases, with 9 bases separating them. CDR3 length: 16 residues. The germline gives CDR1 LNHNV, CDR2 YYDKDF (reference sequence). CDR3 in DNA: TGTGCCACCAGCAGAGATCAGGGGTTCTCTGGAAACACCATATATTTT. This gives the protein CATSRDQGFSGNTIYF.

The rearrangement uses TRBV19 and TRBJ1-6; no clear D. Germline V CDR1 and CDR2: LNHDA, SQIVND (reference sequence). V was cut by 3 bases and J by 6 bases, with 6 bases left in between. The CDR3 spans 13 residues. CDR3 sequence: CASSIPGNSPLHF. The CDR3 DNA reads as TGTGCCAGTAGTATCCCCGGTAATTCACCCCTCCACTTT.

The genes are TRBV10-1 and TRBJ2-5; the D is unclear. V lost 6 bases, J lost 4 bases, and 9 bases lay in between. Germline CDR1 WNHNN, CDR2 SYGVQD (reference sequence). There are 12 residues in the CDR3. CDR3 protein: CASRDRGETQYF. CDR3 coding DNA: TGCGCCAGCAGGGATAGAGGAGAGACCCAGTACTTC.

The chain has TRBV28 and TRBJ1-5; 8 nucleotides match TRBD1. The CDR3 consists of 19 residues. With 4 bases clipped from V and 0 bases from J, the junction kept 14 bases outside the gene matches. Germline loops: CDR1 MDHEN, CDR2 SYDVKM. The CDR3, as DNA: TGTGCCAGCAGTTATATTTTAGGGACAGGAAGTTATAGCAATCAGCCCCAGCATTTT. Translation: CASSYILGTGSYSNQPQHF.

The genes are TRBV5-1 and TRBJ2-3, with 12 bases lining up with TRBD2. Unmatched junction bases numbered 1, after V lost 0 bases and J lost 5 bases. Germline values: CDR1 SGHRS, CDR2 YFSETQ. The length of the CDR3 is 15 residues. CDR3 sequence reads: CASSLASGGEDTQYF. The CDR3 DNA sequence: TGCGCCAGCAGCTTGGCTAGCGGGGGGGAAGATACGCAGTATTTT.

This clone was seen once. V is TRBV10-1 and J is TRBJ1-1; 9 bases match TRBD1. Germline CDR1 and CDR2: WNHNN and SYGVQD (reference sequence). The CDR3 totals 13 residues. The J segment lost 4 bases and the V segment lost 8 bases, leaving 5 bases of the junction unmatched. The CDR3 DNA reads TGCGCCAGCTTGGGACAGGGTGCCACTGAAGCTTTCTTT. Translation: CASLGQGATEAFF.